This T cell receptor beta chain appears in the sequencing data of a study of shared clonotypes between healthy human individuals. CDR3 length equals 17 residues. The V gene's germline CDR1 is SGHAT and CDR2 FQNNGV. The V segment lost 8 bases and the J segment 2 bases; nucleotides outside the gene matches: 14. Study-level findings and limits: Around 5% of naive CD4 clonotypes were shared across a few donors.

The repertoire was sequenced with immunoSEQ multiplex PCR; TCRdb's copy has only in-frame clones and lacks some. This sample has approximately 340,000 clones, with approximately 79% found just once. As to this clone: What it binds is unknown.

The chain recombines TRBV11-2 with TRBJ1-4, with TRBD1 identical over 7 bases. The specimen sequenced was memory CD4+ T cells sorted from blood. Indicated subset: CD45RA-negative fraction. The TCR was taken from a man aged 30 to 39 in good health. CDR3 DNA sequence: TGTGCCAGCGGGGGTTATCGGTTGACAGGGACTAATGAAAAACTGTTTTTT. Its protein is CASGGYRLTGTNEKLFF. The full variable domain, rest sourced from reference TRBV11-2 and TRBJ1-4, is EAGVAQSPRYKIIEKRQSVAFWCNPISGHATLYWYQQILGQGPKLLIQFQNNGVVDDSQLPKDRFSAERLKGVDSTLKIQPAKLEDSAVYLCASGGYRLTGTNEKLFFGSGTQLSVL.